The rows below give T cell receptor beta chains drawn from one sample of a study of T cell responses to AZD1222 COVID-19 vaccine. The method was immunoSEQ multiplex PCR; TCRdb's version includes in-frame clones alone and lacks a portion of them. The data show about 200,000 clones, 85% to 95% seen once. The sample in question was peripheral blood, obtained on day 0 of AZD1222 vaccination. The receptors here all came from an adult in good health. CDR3s include the opening cysteine and the closing phenylalanine or tryptophan. D genes are given only for firm matches. Clone sizes are given selectively: once, few, many, or a class where the clone is expanded.

V gene: TRBV7-8
CDR3 length: 15
J gene: TRBJ2-1
D gene: -
clone size: -
CDR3 protein: CASSLAGGYRNEQFF
CDR3 DNA: TGTGCCAGCAGCTTAGCGGGGGGATATAGGAATGAGCAGTTCTTC

V gene: TRBV20-1
CDR3 length: 11
J gene: TRBJ2-1
D gene: -
clone size: -
CDR3 protein: CSALLENEQFF
CDR3 DNA: TGCAGTGCCCTACTGGAGAATGAGCAGTTCTTC

V gene: TRBV6-5
CDR3 length: 13
J gene: TRBJ1-1
D gene: -
clone size: -
CDR3 protein: CASSPPGDWEAFF
CDR3 DNA: TGTGCCAGCAGTCCCCCAGGGGATTGGGAAGCTTTCTTT

V gene: TRBV7-2
CDR3 length: 16
J gene: TRBJ1-5
D gene: -
clone size: -
CDR3 protein: CASSLASTYSNQPQHF
CDR3 DNA: TGTGCCAGCAGCTTAGCGAGCACGTATAGCAATCAGCCCCAGCATTTT

V gene: TRBV11-3
CDR3 length: 14
J gene: TRBJ1-1
D gene: TRBD1
clone size: -
CDR3 protein: CASSPRQGNTEAFF
CDR3 DNA: TGTGCCAGCAGCCCACGACAGGGGAACACTGAAGCTTTCTTT

V gene: TRBV5-6
CDR3 length: 13
J gene: TRBJ2-5
D gene: -
clone size: -
CDR3 protein: CASSFGGQETQYF
CDR3 DNA: TGTGCCAGCAGCTTCGGAGGCCAAGAGACCCAGTACTTC

V gene: TRBV27
CDR3 length: 14
J gene: TRBJ1-5
D gene: -
clone size: -
CDR3 protein: CASSLDRSNQPQHF
CDR3 DNA: TGTGCCAGCAGTTTGGACAGAAGCAATCAGCCCCAGCATTTT

V gene: TRBV27
CDR3 length: 18
J gene: TRBJ1-5
D gene: TRBD1
clone size: once
CDR3 protein: CASSPRDRVAGSNQPQHF
CDR3 DNA: TGTGCCAGCAGTCCCCGGGACAGGGTGGCGGGAAGCAATCAGCCCCAGCATTTT

V gene: TRBV13
CDR3 length: 14
J gene: TRBJ1-3
D gene: -
clone size: -
CDR3 protein: CASRDPSSGNTIYF
CDR3 DNA: TGTGCCAGCAGGGACCCCAGCTCTGGAAACACCATATATTTT

V gene: TRBV4-3
CDR3 length: 14
J gene: TRBJ2-1
D gene: TRBD2
clone size: -
CDR3 protein: CASSQDQTSGGKFF
CDR3 DNA: TGCGCCAGCAGCCAAGATCAAACTAGCGGGGGCAAGTTCTTC

V gene: TRBV6-1
CDR3 length: 12
J gene: TRBJ2-7
D gene: -
clone size: -
CDR3 protein: CASSESTYEQYF
CDR3 DNA: TGTGCCAGCAGTGAGTCTACCTACGAGCAGTACTTC

V gene: TRBV6-4
CDR3 length: 16
J gene: TRBJ2-7
D gene: -
clone size: -
CDR3 protein: CASSDSKGDLTYEQYF
CDR3 DNA: TGTGCCAGCAGTGACTCGAAAGGTGACCTTACCTACGAGCAGTACTTC

V gene: TRBV6-5
CDR3 length: 12
J gene: TRBJ1-1
D gene: -
clone size: -
CDR3 protein: CASRAQNTEAFF
CDR3 DNA: TGTGCCAGCAGAGCTCAGAACACTGAAGCTTTCTTT

V gene: TRBV28
CDR3 length: 14
J gene: TRBJ1-1
D gene: -
clone size: -
CDR3 protein: CASSTDSLNTEAFF
CDR3 DNA: TGTGCCAGCAGCACGGACAGTTTGAACACTGAAGCTTTCTTT

V gene: TRBV3-1/TRBV3-2
CDR3 length: 15
J gene: TRBJ2-7
D gene: -
clone size: -
CDR3 protein: CASSQGSAGGNEQYF
CDR3 DNA: TGTGCCAGCAGCCAAGGGTCGGCAGGGGGGAACGAGCAGTACTTC

V gene: TRBV19
CDR3 length: 14
J gene: TRBJ1-1
D gene: TRBD1
clone size: once
CDR3 protein: CASSDGQGLTEAFF
CDR3 DNA: TGTGCCAGTAGTGATGGACAGGGATTGACTGAAGCTTTCTTT

V gene: TRBV5-1
CDR3 length: 15
J gene: TRBJ1-5
D gene: -
clone size: -
CDR3 protein: CASSSGSGDNQPQHF
CDR3 DNA: TGCGCCAGCAGCTCGGGCTCGGGAGACAATCAGCCCCAGCATTTT

V gene: TRBV2
CDR3 length: 12
J gene: TRBJ1-1
D gene: -
clone size: -
CDR3 protein: CASSLEVTEAFF
CDR3 DNA: TGTGCCAGCAGTCTGGAGGTCACTGAAGCTTTCTTT

V gene: TRBV11-2
CDR3 length: 16
J gene: TRBJ1-1
D gene: -
clone size: -
CDR3 protein: CASSLEFRQVRTEAFF
CDR3 DNA: TGTGCCAGCAGCTTAGAGTTTAGGCAAGTGAGGACTGAAGCTTTCTTT

V gene: TRBV2
CDR3 length: 12
J gene: TRBJ1-5
D gene: -
clone size: -
CDR3 protein: CASSPGNQPQHF
CDR3 DNA: TGTGCCAGCAGTCCAGGGAATCAGCCCCAGCATTTT

V gene: TRBV28
CDR3 length: 13
J gene: TRBJ1-2
D gene: -
clone size: -
CDR3 protein: CASSLRQNYGYTF
CDR3 DNA: TGTGCCAGCAGTTTAAGACAGAACTATGGCTACACCTTC

V gene: TRBV2
CDR3 length: 15
J gene: TRBJ1-6
D gene: -
clone size: once
CDR3 protein: CASSTGYRPNSPLHF
CDR3 DNA: TGTGCCAGCAGCACAGGGTACCGGCCCAATTCACCCCTCCACTTT

V gene: TRBV2
CDR3 length: 15
J gene: TRBJ1-5
D gene: -
clone size: -
CDR3 protein: CASRHPGGSNQPQHF
CDR3 DNA: TGTGCCAGCAGACACCCGGGGGGAAGCAATCAGCCCCAGCATTTT

V gene: TRBV5-1
CDR3 length: 13
J gene: TRBJ1-2
D gene: -
clone size: -
CDR3 protein: CASSLGANYGYTF
CDR3 DNA: TGCGCCAGCAGCCTCGGAGCTAACTATGGCTACACCTTC

V gene: TRBV7-2
CDR3 length: 13
J gene: TRBJ2-7
D gene: -
clone size: -
CDR3 protein: CASSVVQGREQYF
CDR3 DNA: TGTGCCAGCAGCGTAGTACAGGGCCGCGAGCAGTACTTC

V gene: TRBV9
CDR3 length: 16
J gene: TRBJ2-3
D gene: -
clone size: -
CDR3 protein: CAGEPRGRGLTDTQYF
CDR3 DNA: TGTGCCGGGGAGCCCCGAGGCCGGGGACTCACAGATACGCAGTATTTT

V gene: TRBV9
CDR3 length: 15
J gene: TRBJ1-2
D gene: TRBD1
clone size: -
CDR3 protein: CASSVGQGAGYGYTF
CDR3 DNA: TGTGCCAGCAGCGTAGGACAGGGGGCAGGGTATGGCTACACCTTC

V gene: TRBV5-4
CDR3 length: 14
J gene: TRBJ2-7
D gene: TRBD2
clone size: -
CDR3 protein: CASSLVGGSYEQYF
CDR3 DNA: TGTGCCAGCAGCTTGGTCGGGGGGTCCTACGAGCAGTACTTC

V gene: TRBV11-2
CDR3 length: 15
J gene: TRBJ1-4
D gene: -
clone size: once
CDR3 protein: CASSLDRDANEKLFF
CDR3 DNA: TGTGCCAGCAGCTTAGATCGGGATGCTAATGAAAAACTGTTTTTT

V gene: TRBV5-6
CDR3 length: 14
J gene: TRBJ2-3
D gene: TRBD2
clone size: -
CDR3 protein: CASSTSGGVGTQYF
CDR3 DNA: TGTGCCAGCAGCACGAGCGGGGGGGTCGGTACGCAGTATTTT

V gene: TRBV5-1
CDR3 length: 19
J gene: TRBJ2-3
D gene: -
clone size: -
CDR3 protein: CASSSPPGRGPSSTDTQYF
CDR3 DNA: TGCGCCAGCAGTTCCCCACCGGGGCGGGGGCCTTCTAGCACAGATACGCAGTATTTT

V gene: TRBV5-1
CDR3 length: 15
J gene: TRBJ2-2
D gene: -
clone size: -
CDR3 protein: CASSPGQGGPGELFF
CDR3 DNA: TGCGCCAGCAGCCCCGGACAGGGAGGGCCCGGGGAGCTGTTTTTT

V gene: TRBV5-5
CDR3 length: 19
J gene: TRBJ1-4
D gene: -
clone size: -
CDR3 protein: CASSLATGIIGWANEKLFF
CDR3 DNA: TGTGCCAGCAGCTTGGCCACAGGGATCATTGGGTGGGCTAATGAAAAACTGTTTTTT

V gene: TRBV29-1
CDR3 length: 14
J gene: TRBJ2-2
D gene: TRBD1
clone size: -
CDR3 protein: CSVGRDRNTGELFF
CDR3 DNA: TGCAGCGTTGGCCGGGACAGAAACACCGGGGAGCTGTTTTTT

V gene: TRBV5-1
CDR3 length: 15
J gene: TRBJ1-2
D gene: TRBD1
clone size: few
CDR3 protein: CASSFQGQGDYGYTF
CDR3 DNA: TGCGCCAGCAGCTTCCAGGGACAGGGAGACTATGGCTACACCTTC

V gene: TRBV15
CDR3 length: 20
J gene: TRBJ1-6
D gene: -
clone size: -
CDR3 protein: CATSRDQFWGTSFNNSPLHF
CDR3 DNA: TGTGCCACCAGCAGAGATCAGTTTTGGGGGACCTCATTTAATAATTCACCCCTCCACTTT

V gene: TRBV5-1
CDR3 length: 11
J gene: TRBJ2-5
D gene: -
clone size: -
CDR3 protein: CASRDQETQYF
CDR3 DNA: TGCGCCAGCAGAGATCAAGAGACCCAGTACTTC

V gene: TRBV12-3/TRBV12-4
CDR3 length: 13
J gene: TRBJ1-5
D gene: -
clone size: -
CDR3 protein: CASSWQTRQPQHF
CDR3 DNA: TGTGCCAGCAGTTGGCAAACCCGGCAGCCCCAGCATTTT

V gene: TRBV6-2/TRBV6-3
CDR3 length: 13
J gene: TRBJ1-5
D gene: -
clone size: -
CDR3 protein: CASSRDTSVPQHF
CDR3 DNA: TGTGCCAGCAGTCGGGACACCTCGGTGCCCCAGCATTTT

V gene: TRBV27
CDR3 length: 15
J gene: TRBJ1-6
D gene: -
clone size: -
CDR3 protein: CASSSPRSYNSPLHF
CDR3 DNA: TGTGCCAGCAGTTCGCCACGCTCCTATAATTCACCCCTCCACTTT

V gene: TRBV7-8
CDR3 length: 13
J gene: TRBJ2-3
D gene: -
clone size: -
CDR3 protein: CASSTSYTDTQYF
CDR3 DNA: TGTGCCAGCAGCACATCATACACAGATACGCAGTATTTT

V gene: TRBV5-4
CDR3 length: 13
J gene: TRBJ1-3
D gene: -
clone size: once
CDR3 protein: CASSPGPADTIYF
CDR3 DNA: TGTGCCAGCAGTCCGGGCCCGGCGGACACCATATATTTT

V gene: TRBV28
CDR3 length: 17
J gene: TRBJ2-2
D gene: -
clone size: -
CDR3 protein: CASSPYTGFVRTGELFF
CDR3 DNA: TGTGCCAGCAGTCCTTATACAGGGTTCGTCAGGACCGGGGAGCTGTTTTTT

V gene: TRBV30
CDR3 length: 13
J gene: TRBJ1-5
D gene: -
clone size: -
CDR3 protein: CAYGTDSNQPQHF
CDR3 DNA: TGTGCCTATGGGACGGATAGCAATCAGCCCCAGCATTTT

V gene: TRBV7-2
CDR3 length: 15
J gene: TRBJ2-7
D gene: -
clone size: -
CDR3 protein: CASSLGPGMSYEQYF
CDR3 DNA: TGTGCCAGCAGCTTAGGTCCAGGGATGTCCTACGAGCAGTACTTC

V gene: TRBV7-9
CDR3 length: 15
J gene: TRBJ1-5
D gene: -
clone size: -
CDR3 protein: CASSRGMWYNQPQHF
CDR3 DNA: TGTGCCAGCAGCCGCGGGATGTGGTACAATCAGCCCCAGCATTTT

V gene: TRBV11-2
CDR3 length: 16
J gene: TRBJ1-3
D gene: -
clone size: -
CDR3 protein: CASSWGRAFSGNTIYF
CDR3 DNA: TGTGCCTCCAGTTGGGGCAGGGCTTTCTCTGGAAACACCATATATTTT